This record looks at one T cell receptor (beta chain) sequence and its context. Its target is unknown. Before any sequencing was done, the ViraFEST assay used viral peptide pools to expand antigen-specific CD4+ T cells. At the end of about 10 days of culture, CD4+ T cells were isolated. Two-dose BNT162b2 or mRNA-1273 vaccination was given to participants. Fresh IL-2-containing medium replaced half the medium on days 3 and 7. These data originate in a study of vaccination effects on CD4 cells after COVID-19. Data came from immunoSEQ multiplex PCR; TCRdb stores just in-frame clones and leaves some out. The profile covers around 69,000 clones, with about 74% appearing a single time and roughly 1.6% taken by the ten largest. Study-level results: Clones from infection and from vaccination both contracted markedly late after vaccination.

The ends were cut back, 6 bases at V and 2 bases at J, with 18 bases in the middle. There are 16 residues in the CDR3. Germline lookup yields CDR1 SGHTA and CDR2 FQGNSA. The TCR was taken from a human donor who received a COVID-19 vaccine. This chain links TRBV7-2 with TRBJ2-3, with D tentatively TRBD2 (5 bases). This sample comprised CD4+ T cells from PBMCs cultured with HCoV-229E spike peptides, obtained after COVID-19 vaccination. CDR3 sequence reads: CASSPLGRQFTDTQYF. CDR3 nucleotide sequence: TGTGCCAGCAGTCCCTTAGGGAGACAATTCACAGATACGCAGTATTTT.